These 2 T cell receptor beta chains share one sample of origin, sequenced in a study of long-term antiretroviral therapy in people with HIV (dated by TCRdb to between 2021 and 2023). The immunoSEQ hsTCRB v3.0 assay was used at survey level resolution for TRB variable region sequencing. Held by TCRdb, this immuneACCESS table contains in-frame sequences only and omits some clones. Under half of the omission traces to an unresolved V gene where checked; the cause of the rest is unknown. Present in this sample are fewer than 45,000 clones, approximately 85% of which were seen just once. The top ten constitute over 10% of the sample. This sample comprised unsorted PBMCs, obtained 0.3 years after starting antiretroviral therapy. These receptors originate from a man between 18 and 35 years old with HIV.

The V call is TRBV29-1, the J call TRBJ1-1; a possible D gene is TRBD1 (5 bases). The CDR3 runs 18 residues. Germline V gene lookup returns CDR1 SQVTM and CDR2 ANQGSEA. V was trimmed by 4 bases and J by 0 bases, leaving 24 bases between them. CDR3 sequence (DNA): TGCAGCGTTGTCCCTCTTGACAGAACCCGCGCGATGAACACTGAAGCTTTCTTT. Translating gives CSVVPLDRTRAMNTEAFF.

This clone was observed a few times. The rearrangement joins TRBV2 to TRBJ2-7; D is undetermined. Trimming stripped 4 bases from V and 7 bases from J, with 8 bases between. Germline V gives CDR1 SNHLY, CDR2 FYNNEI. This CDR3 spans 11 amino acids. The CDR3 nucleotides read TGTGCCAGCAGTGTCGGGTTGGAGCAGTACTTC. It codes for CASSVGLEQYF.